Sequencing of this T cell receptor (beta chain) was carried out in a study of early stage breast cancer tumors. Clones were read by immunoSEQ multiplex PCR, and TCRdb kept only the in-frame ones, dropping some. This repertoire shows approximately 48,000 clones, 80% to 95% found once; its top ten account for less than 6.5%. This CDR3 spans 16 amino acids. The germline gives CDR1 SGHTA, CDR2 FQGNSA. The V and J ends lost 5 bases and 3 bases, in that order; junction bases with no gene match: 12. Concerning this clone itself: What it binds is unknown.

Study-wide findings and caveats: Tumor and normal breast were distinguished via blood comparison in 14 of 16 patients.

Source material: blood. The J gene is TRBJ2-7, the V gene TRBV7-2; 8 positions match TRBD1. This clonotype originated in a person aged 65-85 years with breast cancer. The CDR3 loop is CASSPASGGASYEQYF. The CDR3 bases are TGTGCCAGCAGCCCCGCGTCAGGGGGCGCGAGCTACGAGCAGTACTTC.